Shown below are 23 T cell receptor beta chains from a single sample sequenced in a study of blood T cell repertoires in COVID-19. Data came from immunoSEQ multiplex PCR; TCRdb stores just in-frame clones and leaves some out. The sample consists of about 210,000 clones, 80% to 90% of them appearing once. Sequenced sample: PBMCs or T cells enriched from blood (not recorded which). The receptors were gathered from a middle-aged woman with acute COVID-19.

The chain is built from TRBV19 and TRBJ2-1; 8 nucleotides match TRBD1. The CDR3 contains 15 residues. Per the germline V gene, CDR1 is LNHDA and CDR2 is SQIVND (reference sequence). Unmatched junction bases numbered 6, after V lost 4 bases and J lost 4 bases. In nucleotides, the CDR3 is TGTGCCAGTAGTACCACAGGGGGGCGTTACAATGAGCAGTTCTTC. Translation gives CASSTTGGRYNEQFF.

A note on this clone: This CDR3 is also generated by other DNA sequences in the sample. The CDR3 DNA sequence: TGTGCCAGCAGCCCGGGGGGTACTAATGAAAAACTGTTTTTT. Translating gives CASSPGGTNEKLFF. The chain links TRBV28 to TRBJ1-4; possible D gene TRBD1, 5 bases. The CDR3 runs 14 residues. With 6 bases removed from V and 2 bases from J, the gap between germline ends came to 10 bases. Per the germline V gene, CDR1 is MDHEN and CDR2 is SYDVKM.

The rearrangement uses TRBV7-8 and TRBJ1-6, with D maybe TRBD1 (5 bases). Looked up from germline, CDR1 is SGHVS and CDR2 is FQNEAQ. Deletions cut 5 bases from V and 4 bases from J, with 9 bases between. This CDR3 region has 14 residues. CDR3 DNA: TGTGCCAGCAGCGGACCAGGGTATAATTCACCCCTCCACTTT. It yields the protein CASSGPGYNSPLHF.

The CDR3, as DNA: TGTGCCAGCAGCTTAGGACAGGGGGGTTCACCCCTCCACTTT. It yields the protein CASSLGQGGSPLHF. The chain links TRBV7-9 to TRBJ1-6, with 9 bases fitting TRBD1. The junction had 1 base not matched to a gene; V was cut back by 1 base and J by 9 bases. CDR1 is SEHNR and CDR2 is FQNEAQ in the germline V gene (reference sequence). This CDR3 is 14 amino acids long.

This sequence joins TRBV12-3 or TRBV12-4 and TRBJ2-1; tentative D call: TRBD1 (6 bases). This CDR3 has 12 amino acids. The ends were cut back, 6 bases at V and 5 bases at J, with 8 bases in the middle. CDR3 sequence reads: CASSTGNNEQFF. CDR3 coding DNA: TGTGCCAGCAGCACAGGGAACAATGAGCAGTTCTTC.

The chain uses TRBV7-2 and TRBJ2-5; 8 nucleotides agree with TRBD1. The length of the CDR3 is 15 residues. Looked up from germline, CDR1 is SGHTA and CDR2 is FQGNSA. Germline trimming cut 4 bases from V and 5 bases from J; bases unmatched to any gene: 9. CDR3 coding DNA: TGTGCCAGCAGCTGGGGACAGGACCTGTGGGAGACCCAGTACTTC. Translating it yields CASSWGQDLWETQYF.

In DNA form, the CDR3 reads TGTGCCAGCAGTTTTTTCGGGAGACCCATTTCTGGTTCCTACGAGCAGTACTTC. Encoded protein: CASSFFGRPISGSYEQYF. The chain recombines TRBV28 with TRBJ2-7; maybe TRBD2 (6 bases). The ends were cut back, 3 bases at V and 1 base at J, with 22 bases in the middle. The germline V gene has CDR1 MDHEN and CDR2 SYDVKM. The length of the CDR3 is 18 residues.

The chain recombines TRBV7-8 with TRBJ2-1, with D hard to call. From germline, CDR1 is SGHVS and CDR2 FQNEAQ. CDR3 length: 14 residues. The V end lost 5 bases, the J end lost 9 bases, and 17 bases lay between the germline ends. CDR3 bases: TGTGCCAGCAGCGAGAGCCGGGTTCCAGTTGAGCAGTTCTTC. Its protein product is CASSESRVPVEQFF.

This clone was recorded a few times. V and J are TRBV25-1 and TRBJ2-6; 9 nucleotides agree with TRBD2. Trimming at V came to 4 bases and at J to 0 bases, leaving 4 bases not matched to a gene. From germline, CDR1 is MGHDK and CDR2 SYGVNS. CDR3 length: 17 residues. The CDR3 region is CASSGTSDRSGANVLTF. The CDR3 DNA reads TGTGCCAGCAGTGGGACTAGCGACCGCTCTGGGGCCAACGTCCTGACTTTC.

This clone has just one count. The rearrangement uses TRBV19 and TRBJ2-6; D is perhaps TRBD2 (5 bases). CDR3 size: 16 residues. Per germline, CDR1 LNHDA and CDR2 SQIVND (reference sequence). The V and J ends lost 6 bases and 1 base respectively, with 13 bases between them. CDR3 in amino acids: CASRREKVSGANVLTF. For the CDR3, the DNA is TGTGCCAGTAGGAGGGAGAAAGTTTCTGGGGCCAACGTCCTGACTTTC. Together with reference TRBV19 and TRBJ2-6, the CDR3 gives the full variable domain: DGGITQSPKYLFRKEGQNVTLSCEQNLNHDAMYWYRQDPGQGLRLIYYSQIVNDFQKGDIAEGYSVSREKKESFPLTVTSAQKNPTAFYLCASRREKVSGANVLTFGAGSRLTVL.

The gene calls are TRBV7-2 and TRBJ2-2; D possibly corresponds to TRBD2 (5 bases). This CDR3 has 16 amino acids. The germline V gene encodes CDR1 SGHTA and CDR2 FQGNSA. V gave up 5 bases and J gave up 6 bases, with 19 bases separating them. CDR3 nucleotides: TGTGCCAGCAGCCCATTTGCGGGCCACGCGGCCGGGGAGCTGTTTTTT. As protein: CASSPFAGHAAGELFF.

J is TRBJ2-7 and V is TRBV19; the match to TRBD1 covers 7 bases. The CDR3 is 17 residues long. Germline V gene data show CDR1 as LNHDA and CDR2 as SQIVND (reference sequence). The J segment lost 1 base and the V segment lost 3 bases, leaving 12 bases of the junction unmatched. As DNA, the CDR3 is TGTGCCAGTAGTATTAGCGCCGGGACAGCCTCTTCCTACGAGCAGTACTTC. Translated: CASSISAGTASSYEQYF.

This chain connects TRBV27 to TRBJ2-1; D is uncertain. V lost 5 bases and J lost 8, with 7 bases in between. Germline assignment: CDR1 MNHEY and CDR2 SMNVEV (reference sequence). The CDR3 contains 11 residues. The chain's CDR3 is CASSLLDEQFF. CDR3 DNA: TGTGCCAGCAGTCTCCTTGATGAGCAGTTCTTC.

The V gene is TRBV28, the J gene TRBJ2-2; D is possibly TRBD1 (6 bases). This CDR3 has 16 residues. Trimming stripped 8 bases from V and 8 bases from J, with 24 bases between. Germline V gene data show CDR1 as MDHEN and CDR2 as SYDVKM. Here the CDR3 DNA reads TGTGCCAGCGGAACTAGGACAGTCAGTAGTCTTGGGGAGCTGTTTTTT. It is translated as CASGTRTVSSLGELFF.

Only a few counts were recorded for this clone. This sequence joins TRBV5-1 and TRBJ2-3, with D maybe TRBD1 (5 bases). Germline V CDR1 and CDR2: SGHRS, YFSETQ. CDR3 length equals 18 residues. The germline V and J ends were trimmed by 1 base and 0 bases, with 18 bases remaining between them. CDR3 DNA: TGCGCCAGCAGCTTGAATCCGGTCAGGGCTCTTAGCACAGATACGCAGTATTTT. This codes for CASSLNPVRALSTDTQYF.

The rearrangement links TRBV4-3 to TRBJ2-5, with D possibly being TRBD1 (6 bases). V dropped 0 bases and J dropped 4 bases, with 18 bases sitting between them. The CDR3 is 17 residues long. From germline, CDR1 is LGHNA and CDR2 YSLEER. CDR3 DNA: TGCGCCAGCAGCCAAGATCTAGGGGCAGGGGCTGGAGAGACCCAGTACTTC. Translated: CASSQDLGAGAGETQYF.

This clone appeared once. The DNA of the CDR3 is TGTGCCAGCAGTTCAATAGCGGGGGCACTCTACGAGCAGTACTTC. Amino acids: CASSSIAGALYEQYF. The chain joins TRBV27 to TRBJ2-7; 9 nucleotides match TRBD2. The V and J ends lost 4 bases and 3 bases, in that order; junction bases with no gene match: 7. The germline gives CDR1 MNHEY, CDR2 SMNVEV (reference sequence). The CDR3 length is 15 residues.

V gene TRBV19 combines with J gene TRBJ2-4; 9 bases line up with TRBD2. The germline V gene has CDR1 LNHDA and CDR2 SQIVND (reference sequence). J was trimmed by 2 bases and V by 1 base; bases with no gene match: 6. CDR3 length equals 17 residues. The CDR3 bases are TGTGCCAGTAGTATAGTGAGCGGGAGGAAGACCAAAAACATTCAGTACTTC. It codes for CASSIVSGRKTKNIQYF.

The chain couples TRBV6-6 to TRBJ2-1; no clear D gene. This CDR3 comprises 12 residues. Germline V lookup: CDR1 MNHNY, CDR2 SVGAGI (reference sequence). The V end was cut by 5 bases, the J end by 5 bases, with 7 bases between. The CDR3 region is CASSPRDNEQFF. The CDR3 DNA is TGTGCCAGCAGTCCCCGGGACAATGAGCAGTTCTTC.

This chain links TRBV24-1 with TRBJ2-2; D is unresolved. The CDR3 contains 14 residues. V lost 2 bases, J lost 6 bases, and 9 bases lay in between. Per the germline V gene, CDR1 is KGHDR and CDR2 is SFDVKD. In DNA, the CDR3 is TGTGCCACCAGTGATTCCACCCGGGCCGGGGAGCTGTTTTTT. Translating gives CATSDSTRAGELFF.

The gene calls are TRBV29-1 and TRBJ2-4, with a possible D match to TRBD1 (6 bases). Germline CDR1 and CDR2: SQVTM and ANQGSEA. Trimming removed 5 bases at V and 0 bases at J, with 14 bases between. CDR3 size: 15 residues. CDR3: CSVLGQTLAKNIQYF. For the CDR3, the DNA is TGCAGCGTTCTCGGACAGACCCTAGCCAAAAACATTCAGTACTTC. Together with reference TRBV29-1 and TRBJ2-4, the CDR3 gives the full variable domain: SAVISQKPSRDICQRGTSLTIQCQVDSQVTMMFWYRQQPGQSLTLIATANQGSEATYESGFVIDKFPISRPNLTFSTLTVSNMSPEDSSIYLCSVLGQTLAKNIQYFGAGTRLSVL.

This chain connects TRBV5-1 to TRBJ1-2; D not resolved. V was cut by 0 bases and J by 8 bases, with 14 bases left in between. The germline gives CDR1 SGHRS, CDR2 YFSETQ. The CDR3 length is 14 residues. CDR3 amino acids: CASSLGQTPRGYTF. The CDR3 DNA reads as TGCGCCAGCAGCTTGGGCCAGACCCCGAGGGGCTACACCTTC. The variable domain in full, completed from reference TRBV5-1 and TRBJ1-2, reads KAGVTQTPRYLIKTRGQQVTLSCSPISGHRSVSWYQQTPGQGLQFLFEYFSETQRNKGNFPGRFSGRQFSNSRSEMNVSTLELGDSALYLCASSLGQTPRGYTFGSGTRLTVV.

This clone was observed at least ten times. This chain links TRBV4-3 with TRBJ2-2; the D gene is possibly TRBD2 (6 bases). The V gene's germline CDR1 is LGHNA and CDR2 YSLEER. The V end lost 0 bases, the J end lost 5 bases, and 16 bases lay between the germline ends. This CDR3 has 17 residues. The CDR3 region is CASSQEVAASGTGELFF. The CDR3 DNA follows: TGCGCCAGCAGCCAAGAGGTAGCGGCCTCGGGGACCGGGGAGCTGTTTTTT.